This TCR beta chain derives from a study of blood T cell repertoires in COVID-19. At the level of the study: The analysed material was cDNA or gDNA that came from T cells, B-cell-depleted T cells, or PBMCs.

Profiling relied on immunoSEQ multiplex PCR, and the TCRdb table lists in-frame clones only, not all of them. The sample carries 75,000 to 100,000 clones, 83% recorded once. The CDR3 loop spans 15 amino acids. Germline V gives CDR1 SEHNR, CDR2 FQNEAQ (reference sequence). V was clipped by 5 bases and J by 3 bases, with 13 bases between them. This sequence was found in a woman aged 80 or over with acute or convalescent COVID-19. Sequencing was done on a sample of peripheral blood. The rearrangement uses TRBV7-9 and TRBJ2-2; tentatively, D is TRBD1 (6 bases). CDR3 region: CASSLGTSYTGELFF. The CDR3 region has the DNA TGTGCCAGCAGCCTCGGGACATCTTACACCGGGGAGCTGTTTTTT. The whole variable domain, remainder taken from reference TRBV7-9 and TRBJ2-2, is DTGVSQNPRHKITKRGQNVTFRCDPISEHNRLYWYRQTLGQGPEFLTYFQNEAQLEKSRLLSDRFSAERPKGSFSTLEIQRTEQGDSAMYLCASSLGTSYTGELFFGEGSRLTVL.